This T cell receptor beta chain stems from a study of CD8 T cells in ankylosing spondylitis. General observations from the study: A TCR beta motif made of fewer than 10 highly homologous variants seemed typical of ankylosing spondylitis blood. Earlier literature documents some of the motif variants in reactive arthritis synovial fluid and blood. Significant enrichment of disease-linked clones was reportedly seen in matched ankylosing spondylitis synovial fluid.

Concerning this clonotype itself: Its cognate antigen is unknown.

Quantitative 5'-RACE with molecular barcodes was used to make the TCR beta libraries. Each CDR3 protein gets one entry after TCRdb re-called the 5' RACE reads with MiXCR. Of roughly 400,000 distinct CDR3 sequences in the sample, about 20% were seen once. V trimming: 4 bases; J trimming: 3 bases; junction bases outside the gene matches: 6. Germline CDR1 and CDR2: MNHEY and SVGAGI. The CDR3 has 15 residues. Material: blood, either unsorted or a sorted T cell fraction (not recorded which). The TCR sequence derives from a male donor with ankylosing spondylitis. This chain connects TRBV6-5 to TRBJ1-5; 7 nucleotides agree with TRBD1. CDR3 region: CASSSQGTVNQPQHF. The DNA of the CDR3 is TGTGCCAGCAGTTCACAGGGGACCGTCAATCAGCCCCAGCATTTT.